These T cell receptor beta chains were read from a single sample in a study of response to subunit inactivated influenza vaccine. TCRdb passed the RT-PCR reads through MiXCR, listing each CDR3 protein once. Among about 780,000 distinct CDR3 sequences, 18% were seen once, and the ten largest hold approximately 11%. Material: PBMCs from blood, obtained 4 to 6 days after vaccination. Every receptor here comes from a man in his fifties or sixties who received an inactivated influenza vaccine. Each CDR3 is given with its conserved first and last residue. The D gene is left open where the match is weak. Some rows mark clone size as missing; the rest say once, few, many or name a class of expanded clone.

j_call	d_call	v_call	clone_size	cdr3_aa	cdr3_nt
TRBJ2-4	.	TRBV5-6	once	CASSLAGSLSIQYF	TGTGCCAGCAGCTTGGCTGGTAGCTTGTCCATTCAGTACTTC
TRBJ2-3	.	TRBV14	few	CASSASQAGWADTQYF	TGTGCCAGCAGCGCATCACAGGCAGGCTGGGCAGATACGCAGTATTTT
TRBJ2-5	.	TRBV7-2	many	CASRRGPQETQYF	TGTGCCAGCAGACGGGGACCCCAAGAGACCCAGTACTTC
TRBJ2-7	TRBD2	TRBV7-9	.	CASSEEGLGVYEQYF	TGTGCCAGCAGCGAAGAGGGACTAGGTGTTTACGAGCAGTACTTC
TRBJ2-1	.	TRBV7-2	.	CASCVEGGPYNEQFF	TGTGCCAGCTGTGTGGAGGGGGGGCCCTACAATGAGCAGTTCTTC
TRBJ2-3	TRBD1	TRBV20-1	many	CSATDRGNTQYF	TGCAGTGCTACCGACAGGGGTAATACGCAGTATTTT
TRBJ2-3	TRBD2	TRBV20-1	.	CSARPGLAGSDTQYF	TGCAGTGCTAGACCGGGACTAGCGGGATCCGATACGCAGTATTTT
TRBJ2-7	.	TRBV12-3/TRBV12-4	many	CASSLEQLSYEQYF	TGTGCCAGCAGTTTAGAGCAACTCTCCTACGAGCAGTACTTC
TRBJ1-4	TRBD1	TRBV25-1	few	CASSETGGVEKLFF	TGTGCCAGCAGTGAAACAGGGGGAGTTGAAAAACTGTTTTTT
TRBJ2-3	.	TRBV12-3/TRBV12-4	many	CASSFLTGTDTQYF	TGTGCCAGCAGTTTTTTGACCGGAACAGATACGCAGTATTTT
TRBJ2-2	TRBD2	TRBV4-2	few	CASSRRITSGSTTGELFF	TGTGCCAGCAGCCGACGAATCACTAGCGGGAGTACCACCGGGGAGCTGTTTTTT
TRBJ2-3	.	TRBV20-1	few	CSGRGASTDTQYF	TGCAGTGGCCGGGGGGCGAGCACAGATACGCAGTATTTT
TRBJ1-5	.	TRBV6-2/TRBV6-3	few	CASSSLSGKGAHQPQHF	TGTGCCAGCAGTTCTCTTTCGGGGAAGGGTGCGCATCAGCCCCAGCATTTT
TRBJ2-7	TRBD2	TRBV6-9	few	CASITGWASGEVAYEQYF	TGTGCCAGCATAACCGGTTGGGCTAGCGGGGAGGTCGCCTACGAGCAGTACTTC
TRBJ1-6	TRBD1	TRBV5-1	.	CASRSTGQPNSPLHF	TGCGCCAGCAGAAGTACGGGACAGCCGAATTCACCCCTCCACTTT
TRBJ2-2	.	TRBV7-8	many	CASSTHARFNTGELFF	TGTGCCAGCAGCACACACGCCAGATTCAACACCGGGGAGCTGTTTTTT
TRBJ2-7	.	TRBV18	.	CASSDGEGGEQYF	TGTGCCAGCTCAGACGGGGAAGGTGGCGAGCAGTACTTC
TRBJ1-2	.	TRBV20-1	many	CSARDGRGPNGYTF	TGCAGTGCTAGAGATGGGAGAGGTCCAAATGGCTACACCTTC
TRBJ2-3	.	TRBV20-1	many	CSARPSGTDTQYF	TGCAGTGCCCGACCCTCAGGCACAGATACGCAGTATTTT
TRBJ2-1	TRBD2	TRBV29-1	.	CSVEVGPAGGEQFF	TGCAGCGTTGAAGTAGGCCCGGCGGGGGGTGAGCAGTTCTTC
TRBJ2-7	TRBD2	TRBV20-1	many	CSARDFQRDLSYEQYF	TGCAGTGCTAGAGATTTTCAGCGGGACCTCTCCTACGAGCAGTACTTC
TRBJ2-5	TRBD2	TRBV20-1	many	CSARHPWTREETQYF	TGCAGTGCTAGACACCCCTGGACTAGGGAAGAGACCCAGTACTTC
TRBJ2-1	.	TRBV7-9	.	CASSLRSDEQFF	TGTGCCAGCAGCCTCAGGTCGGATGAGCAGTTCTTC
TRBJ2-5	TRBD1	TRBV25-1	few	CASSEGTGAYQETQYF	TGTGCCAGCAGTGAAGGGACAGGAGCGTACCAAGAGACCCAGTACTTC
TRBJ2-2	TRBD1	TRBV7-2	.	CASSLGTGGVGELFF	TGTGCCAGCAGCCTTGGGACAGGGGGCGTCGGGGAGCTGTTTTTT
TRBJ2-1	TRBD2	TRBV11-2	.	CASSYTSGRANEQFF	TGTGCCAGCAGCTACACTAGCGGGAGGGCTAATGAGCAGTTCTTC
TRBJ2-5	.	TRBV5-1	.	CASSQMALQETQYF	TGCGCCAGCAGCCAGATGGCCCTCCAAGAGACCCAGTACTTC